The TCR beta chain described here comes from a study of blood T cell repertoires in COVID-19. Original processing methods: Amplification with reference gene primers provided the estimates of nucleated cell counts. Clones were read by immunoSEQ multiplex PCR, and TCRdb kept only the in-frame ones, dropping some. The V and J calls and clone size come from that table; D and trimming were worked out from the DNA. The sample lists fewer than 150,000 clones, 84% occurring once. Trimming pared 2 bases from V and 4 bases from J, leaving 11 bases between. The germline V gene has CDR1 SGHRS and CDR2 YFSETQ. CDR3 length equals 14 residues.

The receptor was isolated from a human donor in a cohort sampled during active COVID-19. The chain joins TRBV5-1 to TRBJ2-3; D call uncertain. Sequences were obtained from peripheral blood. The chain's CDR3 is CASSFSAPADTQYF. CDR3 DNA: TGCGCCAGCAGCTTCAGCGCACCAGCAGATACGCAGTATTTT.